The entry that follows covers one TCR beta chain sequence. This clonotype was picked up a small number of times. The specificity of this receptor is unknown. Within one base of it there is no much larger clone, and no base qualities were kept. V and J lose 2 bases and 5 bases, and a span of 9 bases separates them. CDR1 MNHNY and CDR2 SVGAGI were looked up in the germline V gene (reference sequence). The CDR3, from cysteine to phenylalanine, totals 14 residues. Solely the CDR3 DNA is kept, with 42 bases framed from the first base. This entry comes from a study of T cells in Graves' hyperthyroidism and ophthalmopathy (dated by TCRdb to about 2019). Notes on the research overall: Peripheral blood samples were taken at initial diagnosis, before any treatment was given. To identify distinguishing TCR V-J signatures, a discovery cohort of 100 or so patients was used, comprising roughly 45 with Graves' ophthalmopathy and approximately 58 with stable Graves' hyperthyroidism. An independent validation cohort of under 20 hyperthyroidism patients and approximately 17 patients who later progressed to ophthalmopathy tested prospective prediction of ophthalmopathy. For training and testing, the 80 to 100 patients in the discovery cohort were randomly divided in a 7:3 ratio. Thyroid tissue and blood T-cell repertoires from over 5 Graves' hyperthyroidism patients were also compared in the study. Following sampling, methimazole starting at 30 mg daily was given to hyperthyroidism patients, and high-dose intravenous methylprednisolone was given to ophthalmopathy patients. According to the paper, TCR Vbeta CDR3 sequencing was carried out on around 140 peripheral blood samples, which came from more than 40 ophthalmopathy, around 75 hyperthyroidism and approximately 17 progressor patients. The full study reports these points: No statistical method was used to set the sample size in advance, and investigators knew the group allocation. In cross-validation, a model built on a 13 V-J signature told ophthalmopathy apart from stable hyperthyroidism with 85% to 90% sensitivity and about 81% specificity, and in testing the same model reached 80%/75%. During validation, the model predicted progression to ophthalmopathy a median of approximately 6 months ahead of onset, with around 70% sensitivity and 72.22% specificity. Most expanded thyroid clonotypes (frequency above 0.001) were also found in blood, which suggests that blood repertoires may mirror thyroid immune responses.

Graves' hyperthyroidism was defined as stable when no progression to ophthalmopathy occurred over 18 months of follow-up. Hyperthyroidism patients were newly diagnosed, with disease duration under 2 months, and aged 18 to 65 years. Any patient with an uncontrolled infection, another autoimmune disease, pregnancy or lactation was excluded. Clinical symptoms, serum thyroxine and TRAb, thyroid ultrasound, and orbital computed tomography formed the basis for the diagnoses. PBMCs were isolated from more than 8 ml of fresh peripheral blood by Ficoll-Paque density gradient centrifugation. Total RNA was extracted with Trizol reagent, and quality was checked on an Agilent 2100 Bioanalyzer. Amplification of TCR beta CDR3 regions was carried out from RNA transcripts. The first round of RT-PCR for the TCR CDR3 was performed with the HTBI primer set and the Qiagen OneStep RT-PCR kit. Libraries were constructed in a second round of multiplex PCR, after which size selection and purification were performed. The libraries were sequenced on an Illumina HiSeq2000 using paired-end 100 bp reads. The original pipeline was this. SOAPnuke was used to process the raw data, throwing out any read that contained adapters or uncalled bases, had a mean Phred below 15, or lacked an exact constant-primer or identifier match. High-quality paired reads were merged with COPE v1.2.5, and unique nucleotide sequences were defined as clonotypes. MiTCR v1.1 was used to align clonotypes to the IMGT TRBV, TRBD and TRBJ reference segments. Analysis was restricted to V-J combinations with a frequency above 0.0001, which covered roughly 99% of repertoires. The TCS score was defined as the ratio of F50 (clonal expansion) to E x V (chaos), calculated using BLOSUM62-based TCRdist between CDR3 peptides within each V-J. Welch's t-statistics and random forest reduced roughly 540 V-J features to around 14, which were used in a naive Bayes classifier (R e1071). TCRdb ran its own pipeline on the public reads, namely fastp trimming at Q25 and MiXCR clone calling, and kept in-frame beta chains. When rows share a CDR3 protein, they turn into one entry using the most common DNA and genes. TCRdb assigned the V and J calls; the authors' analysis was not used. The sample table lists 300,000 to 350,000 distinct CDR3 sequences, 16% of them with a count of one. The ten largest clones capture roughly 31% of the sample.

Rearrangement joined TRBV6-6 to TRBJ2-2, and TRBD2 may be the D gene, going by 5 matching bases. The origin of this receptor is a man younger than 40 with Graves' hyperthyroidism. Sample: blood. The DNA reads as follows: TGTGCCAGCAGTTACCAACTAGTTACCGGGGAGCTGTTTTTT. Translation gives CASSYQLVTGELFF.